This T cell receptor beta chain was captured in a study of CD8+ T cells in alopecia areata. Across the study: Tofacitinib was taken orally by treated patients, and the dose was 5 to 10 mg twice daily.

The study team obtained lesional scalp punch biopsies and peripheral blood from alopecia areata patients. The study's findings and limits: In lesional scalp, particularly from alopecia totalis/universalis, clonality was higher than in normal scalp. Against the mouse data, patients shared TCRs less clearly, possibly for HLA reasons.

The CDR3 is 17 residues long. V dropped 5 bases and J dropped 4; count of bases not matched to a gene: 12. Germline V gene sequence: CDR1 WNHNN, CDR2 SYGVQD (reference sequence). Reverse transcription of extracted RNA yielded cDNA, which provided the sequencing template. Clones were read by immunoSEQ multiplex PCR, and TCRdb kept only the in-frame ones, dropping some. The repertoire includes 150,000 to 180,000 clones, around 50% of them detected once, and approximately 19% sits in the top ten. With respect to this clone: Its antigen is unidentified.

V gene TRBV10-1 combines with J gene TRBJ2-5; 11 bases are a match to TRBD2. The input for sequencing was CD8+ T cells sorted from blood, taken at week 0. This TCR derives from a human donor with alopecia areata. In DNA form, the CDR3 reads TGCGCCAGCAGTCTGGGACTAGCGGAGGTTTGGGGAGAGACCCAGTACTTC. Encoded protein: CASSLGLAEVWGETQYF.